This T cell receptor beta chain was sequenced for a study of CD8+CD57+ T cells in acquired aplastic anemia. Study-level results: Statistical testing detected no significant gap in CD8+ Simpson's diversity between patients and controls.

V lost 5 bases, J lost 3 bases, and 4 bases stayed unmatched. The germline V gene has CDR1 DFQATT and CDR2 SNEGSKA (reference sequence). There are 13 residues in the CDR3. Sequenced patients had shown CD8+CD57+ cell expansion by flow cytometry. No patient had been given any therapy when blood was sampled. Genomic DNA acted as the template from which TCR beta VDJ combination and CDR3 sequence profiling were carried out. MiXCR, run by TCRdb on the reads, gives a single entry per CDR3 protein. The table has over 150,000 distinct CDR3 sequences, around 60% seen once. This clonotype has a handful of counts. As yet, its antigen is unknown.

The sequenced material came from sorted CD4+, CD8+, or CD8+CD57+ T cells (not recorded which) from PBMCs. The receptor comes from a human donor with aplastic anemia. The J gene is TRBJ2-7, the V gene TRBV20-1, with 10 bases lining up with TRBD2. In nucleotides, the CDR3 is TGCAGTGCTCCAGGACTAGCGGACTACGAGCAGTACTTC. This encodes CSAPGLADYEQYF.